The 13 T cell receptor beta chains below all came from one sample that was sequenced in a study of blood T cells in healthy people across ages. Alongside a J-beta primer mix, a sample-barcoded 5' primer served in a second PCR lasting about 7 to 11 cycles. TCRdb fed the 5' RACE reads into MiXCR, producing one record per CDR3 protein. The table has approximately 700,000 distinct CDR3 sequences, roughly 32% seen once. Sequencing was carried out using blood. Receptor source: a woman older than 75 in good health.

This chain links TRBV2 with TRBJ1-1; D uncertain. The length of the CDR3 is 14 residues. CDR1 and CDR2 from the germline V gene are SNHLY and FYNNEI. Trimming removed 4 bases from V and 0 bases from J, with 9 bases in between. The CDR3 reads CASSGDILNTEAFF. In nucleotides, the CDR3 is TGTGCCAGCAGTGGGGATATCTTGAACACTGAAGCTTTCTTT.

The chain couples TRBV15 to TRBJ2-7; the match to TRBD1 covers 11 bases. The J call may not be correct, given that the DNA end is closer to TRBJ2-4. The CDR3 is 18 residues long. Germline V gene sequence: CDR1 LNHNV, CDR2 YYDKDF (reference sequence). The CDR3 nucleotides are TGTGCCACCAGCAGAGACCGGCGAGGGACAGGGGGTGCATACATTCAGTACTTC. As protein: CATSRDRRGTGGAYIQYF.

This clonotype was counted only a few times. Given a much more abundant clone one base away, this may be a read error. The chain has TRBV7-2 and TRBJ2-7; the D is unclear. Between the trimmed V and J ends, which lost 2 bases and 10 bases, there was a span of 9 bases. Germline loops: CDR1 SGHTA, CDR2 FQGNSA. The CDR3 covers 11 residues. CDR3 protein: CASSLRRSQYF. The CDR3 DNA is TGTGCCAGCAGCTTAAGGCGGTCCCAGTACTTC.

This clonotype was counted between two and nine times. Possible read error: a much larger clone is one base away. The CDR3 nucleotides are TGTGCCAGCGGCTTAGTTGGGACAGGAGCCTACGAGCAGTACTTC. It codes for CASGLVGTGAYEQYF. The V and J genes are TRBV13 and TRBJ2-7; 8 bases are shared with TRBD1. The CDR3 sequence is 15 residues long. In germline, CDR1 is PRHDT, CDR2 FYEKMQ (reference sequence).

This clonotype was seen just once. The chain employs TRBV6-5 and TRBJ2-3, with D uncertain. V was pared by 3 bases and J by 4 bases, with 11 bases between. The CDR3 has 14 amino acids. Germline V gene lookup returns CDR1 MNHEY and CDR2 SVGAGI. The CDR3 spells CASSYHETADTQYF. The CDR3 DNA follows: TGTGCCAGCAGTTATCACGAAACCGCAGATACGCAGTATTTT.

The table lists this clonotype with many counts. CDR3 sequence reads: CASSQNSGGTQYF. CDR3 bases: TGTGCCAGCAGCCAGAATAGCGGGGGTACGCAGTATTTT. V gene TRBV3-1 combines with J gene TRBJ2-3; 9 nucleotides match TRBD2. There are 13 residues in the CDR3. CDR1 LGHDT and CDR2 YNNKEL come from the germline V gene (reference sequence). With V trimmed by 3 bases and J by 8 bases, 3 bases remained unmatched.

This clonotype was counted many times. A much larger clone differs by one base, so this may be a read error. The chain links TRBV5-6 to TRBJ2-7; D is undetermined. This CDR3 is 13 amino acids long. V shed 3 bases and J shed 3 bases, with 10 bases lying between them. Per germline, CDR1 SGHDT and CDR2 YYEEEE. The CDR3 coding sequence is TGTGCCAGCAGCTCTGAACTTAACTACGAGCAGTACTTC. Amino acids: CASSSELNYEQYF.

CDR3 protein: CASSRDRAGDKNIQYF. CDR3 nucleotide sequence: TGTGCCAGCAGCCGAGACAGGGCGGGGGACAAAAACATTCAGTACTTC. The chain combines TRBV7-2 with TRBJ2-4; D assignment may be TRBD1 or TRBD2 (7 bases each). CDR3 length equals 16 residues. Germline CDR1 SGHTA, CDR2 FQGNSA. The V end was cut by 5 bases, the J end by 3 bases, with 17 bases between.

The rearrangement joins TRBV18 to TRBJ2-7; no definite D call. This CDR3 is built from 15 residues. V was shortened by 3 bases and J by 0 bases, with 12 bases between the two germline ends. Germline V gene lookup returns CDR1 KGHSH and CDR2 LQKENI. The CDR3 nucleotides are TGTGCCAGCTCACCCTTGTCGGCCGGCTCCTACGAGCAGTACTTC. It codes for CASSPLSAGSYEQYF.

This clonotype appeared many times. The V and J genes are TRBV14 and TRBJ2-1; 9 nucleotides align to TRBD1. J gave up 2 bases and V 4 bases, and 6 bases lay outside the gene matches. This CDR3 is built from 16 residues. Germline-derived CDR1 and CDR2 are SGHDN and FVKESK. The CDR3 DNA follows: TGTGCCAGCAGCCTAGGGACAGGGAGGCCCTACAATGAGCAGTTCTTC. Translating it yields CASSLGTGRPYNEQFF.

This clonotype came up a few times. V usage is TRBV7-9 and J usage is TRBJ1-1, with no clear D. There are 13 residues in the CDR3. Germline CDR1 reads SEHNR; CDR2 reads FQNEAQ (reference sequence). Trimming took 2 bases from V and 7 from J, leaving 11 bases between them. The CDR3 sequence is CASSLHSPVEAFF. CDR3 in DNA: TGTGCCAGCAGCTTACACAGTCCCGTTGAAGCTTTCTTT.

This clonotype was recorded many times. The rearrangement uses TRBV20-1 and TRBJ2-3; D remains ambiguous. The CDR3 contains 14 residues. Trimming removed 3 bases at V and 1 base at J, with 11 bases between. The germline V gene encodes CDR1 DFQATT and CDR2 SNEGSKA (reference sequence). As DNA, the CDR3 is TGCAGTGCTAGGTCGGAGTCTGGCACAGATACGCAGTATTTT. This encodes CSARSESGTDTQYF.

Only a few counts were recorded for this clonotype. A read error is possible here, since a much larger clone lies one base away. The chain's CDR3 is CASSQTGTSGFYNEQYF. CDR3 coding DNA: TGTGCCAGCAGCCAAACCGGGACTAGCGGTTTCTACAATGAGCAGTACTTC. The gene calls are TRBV3-1 and TRBJ2-5; 11 bases align to TRBD2. Germline CDR1 reads LGHDT; CDR2 reads YNNKEL (reference sequence). Trimming at V came to 2 bases and at J to 11 bases, leaving 16 bases not matched to a gene. The CDR3 runs 17 residues.